The rows below give T cell receptor beta chains drawn from one sample of a study of cytomegalovirus exposure and HLA in healthy donors. The data were produced by immunoSEQ multiplex PCR, yet TCRdb's version contains in-frame clones alone and is incomplete. Here the sample spans roughly 59,000 clones, nearly 95% being singletons. Sequences were obtained from PBMCs. The receptor set was obtained from a man younger than 35 in good health and CMV-seropositive. Each CDR3 is given with its conserved first and last residue.

TRBJ1-2 | TRBV29-1 | CSVRDRGFYGYTF
TRBJ2-5 | TRBV18 | CASSPPEGIQETQYF
TRBJ2-1 | TRBV7-9 | CASSLQGVNEQFF
TRBJ2-3 | TRBV28 | CASSSRSRRTTDTQYF
TRBJ1-5 | TRBV28 | CASSIMAWRFHF
TRBJ1-1 | TRBV10-2 | CASHPGGTEAFF
TRBJ2-3 | TRBV30 | CAWRGGIRTDTQYF
TRBJ1-1 | TRBV28 | CASSPQTGLGTEAFF
TRBJ2-1 | TRBV5-1 | CASSPRGGSGSKYEQFF
TRBJ2-7 | TRBV5-1 | CASSLGSGLISHEQYF
TRBJ2-1 | TRBV11-3 | CASSRTRFSYNEQFF
TRBJ2-5 | TRBV5-1 | CASSSTPTGGQETQYF
TRBJ2-5 | TRBV27 | CASKSLKTGVLGTQYF
TRBJ2-2 | TRBV4-2 | CASSQDYGIGTDSLSELFF
TRBJ2-5 | TRBV5-8 | CASSEVAGGGETQYF
TRBJ1-4 | TRBV5-1 | CASSGGQGVGNEKLFF
TRBJ2-5 | TRBV5-6 | CASSLDRGETQYF
TRBJ1-4 | TRBV28 | CATTGSNEKLFF
TRBJ2-3 | TRBV6-4 | CASSETILVQGRTDTQYF
TRBJ1-5 | TRBV6-6 | CASSEGVQPQHF
TRBJ2-2 | TRBV9 | CASSVGGGGTGELFF
TRBJ2-3 | TRBV5-6 | CASSISGTSLTDTQYF
TRBJ2-1 | TRBV30 | CAWVGAGQFF
TRBJ2-7 | TRBV30 | CAWSPSPTGAGQYF
TRBJ1-1 | TRBV6-5 | CASSLNTIPSTEAFF
TRBJ2-1 | TRBV7-8 | CASSSLAGEYNEQFF
TRBJ2-5 | TRBV9 | CASSVDRGQETQYF
TRBJ2-1 | TRBV27 | CASSSGTSGVNEQFF
TRBJ1-2 | TRBV7-3 | CASSIDGTAGYTF
TRBJ2-3 | TRBV10-1 | CASSERAGVTDTQYF
TRBJ2-7 | TRBV7-9 | CASSPPEGLAGGYEQYF
TRBJ1-4 | TRBV7-2 | CASSLDGNEKLFF
TRBJ2-3 | TRBV7-9 | CASSFWQGGQFITDTQYF
TRBJ2-5 | TRBV18 | CASSQRHPQETQYF
TRBJ1-3 | TRBV13 | CASSSGEVGNTIYF
TRBJ1-2 | TRBV7-9 | CASSFEGGYGYTF
TRBJ2-7 | TRBV5-1 | CASSFTGYPYEQYF
TRBJ2-7 | TRBV5-1 | CASSLQGAATYEQYF
TRBJ2-3 | TRBV30 | CAWTPQVSTDTQYF
TRBJ2-3 | TRBV2 | CASRTGTSGSTDTQYF
TRBJ2-3 | TRBV7-6 | CASSVSETSGNTDTQYF
TRBJ2-7 | TRBV6-5 | CASSASGLSGGEQYF
TRBJ1-1 | TRBV19 | CASSIADTEAFF
TRBJ2-1 | TRBV7-9 | CASSFRTSGRNNEQFF
TRBJ1-4 | TRBV9 | CASSAPGQGDEKLFF